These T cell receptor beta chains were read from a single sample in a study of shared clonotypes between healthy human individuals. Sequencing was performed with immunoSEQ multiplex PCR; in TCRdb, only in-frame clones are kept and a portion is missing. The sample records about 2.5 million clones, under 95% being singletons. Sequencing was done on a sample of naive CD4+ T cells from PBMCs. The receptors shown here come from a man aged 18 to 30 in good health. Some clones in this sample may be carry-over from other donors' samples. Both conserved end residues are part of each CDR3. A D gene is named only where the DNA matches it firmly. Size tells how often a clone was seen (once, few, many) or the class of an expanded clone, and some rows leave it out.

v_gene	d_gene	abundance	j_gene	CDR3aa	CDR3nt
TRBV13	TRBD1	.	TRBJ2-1	CASSSLTGFWVNEQFF	TGTGCCAGCAGCTCGCTGACAGGGTTTTGGGTCAATGAGCAGTTCTTC
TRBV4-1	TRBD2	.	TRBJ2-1	CASRWTSQYNEQFF	TGCGCCAGCAGATGGACTAGCCAATACAATGAGCAGTTCTTC
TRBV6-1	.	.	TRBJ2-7	CASRDPTYEQYF	TGTGCCAGCCGGGACCCTACCTACGAGCAGTACTTC
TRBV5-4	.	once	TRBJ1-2	CASSFGGIPDPGYTF	TGTGCCAGCAGCTTTGGGGGCATCCCCGATCCGGGCTACACCTTC
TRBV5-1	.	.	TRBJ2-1	CASSPLVGEQFF	TGCGCCAGCAGCCCACTAGTGGGGGAGCAGTTCTTC
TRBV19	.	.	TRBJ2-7	CASSTGGGAVEQYF	TGTGCCAGTAGCACAGGTGGGGGGGCGGTCGAGCAGTACTTC
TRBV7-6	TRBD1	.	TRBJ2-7	CASSWTGTGVDEQYF	TGTGCCAGCAGCTGGACCGGGACAGGGGTAGACGAGCAGTACTTC
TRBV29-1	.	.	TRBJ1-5	CSVEDTGGQPQHF	TGCAGCGTTGAAGATACGGGGGGTCAGCCCCAGCATTTT
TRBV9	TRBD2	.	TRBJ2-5	CASSIRSGRDETQYF	TGTGCCAGCAGCATTCGTAGCGGGAGGGATGAGACCCAGTACTTC
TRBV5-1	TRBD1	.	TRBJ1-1	CASSLYDRDTEAFF	TGCGCCAGCAGCTTATACGACAGGGACACTGAAGCTTTCTTT
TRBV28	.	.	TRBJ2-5	CASSLLALEETQYF	TGTGCCAGCAGTTTGTTAGCGTTGGAAGAGACCCAGTACTTC
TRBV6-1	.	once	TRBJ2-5	CASSERDPSETQYF	TGTGCCAGCAGTGAAAGGGACCCTTCAGAGACCCAGTACTTC
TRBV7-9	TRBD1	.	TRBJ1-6	CASNRGTANSPLHF	TGTGCCAGCAACCGCGGGACAGCCAATTCACCCCTCCACTTT
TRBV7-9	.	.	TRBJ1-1	CASSLLRVGNTEAFF	TGTGCCAGCAGCTTACTCAGGGTAGGAAACACTGAAGCTTTCTTT
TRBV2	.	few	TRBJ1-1	CASSLLRNTEAFF	TGTGCCAGCAGTTTACTCAGGAACACTGAAGCTTTCTTT
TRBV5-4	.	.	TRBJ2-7	CASSLEGPRSSYEQYF	TGTGCCAGCAGCTTGGAGGGACCGCGGAGCTCCTACGAGCAGTACTTC
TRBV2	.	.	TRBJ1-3	CASSEQRATIYF	TGTGCCAGCAGTGAACAGAGGGCCACCATATATTTT
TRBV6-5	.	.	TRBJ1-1	CASSYNVAASEAFF	TGTGCCAGCAGTTACAACGTGGCTGCATCTGAAGCTTTCTTT
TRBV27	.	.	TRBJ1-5	CASSFSGGGGNQPQHF	TGTGCCAGCAGTTTCTCCGGGGGCGGGGGCAATCAGCCCCAGCATTTT
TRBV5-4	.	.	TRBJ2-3	CASSLGSAPAYRTDTQYF	TGTGCCAGCAGCTTGGGGAGCGCCCCCGCTTACCGCACAGATACGCAGTATTTT
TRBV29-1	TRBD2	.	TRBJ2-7	CSVRTSGKPYEQYF	TGCAGCGTCAGGACTAGCGGGAAACCCTACGAGCAGTACTTC
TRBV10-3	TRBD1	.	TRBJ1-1	CAIRGTGGSTEAFF	TGTGCCATCAGGGGGACAGGAGGGAGCACTGAAGCTTTCTTT
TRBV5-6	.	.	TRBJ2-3	CASSSVDTQYF	TGTGCCAGCAGCTCCGTAGATACGCAGTATTTT
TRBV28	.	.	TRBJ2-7	CASSLGGPPYEQYF	TGTGCCAGCAGTTTAGGGGGTCCCCCCTACGAGCAGTACTTC
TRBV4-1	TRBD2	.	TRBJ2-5	CASSLRTSGTPQYF	TGCGCCAGCAGCCTTCGGACTAGCGGAACCCCCCAGTACTTC
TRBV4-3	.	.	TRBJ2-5	CASSQDGRGQETQYF	TGCGCCAGCAGCCAAGATGGGAGAGGGCAAGAGACCCAGTACTTC
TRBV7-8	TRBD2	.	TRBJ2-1	CASRSSGASGNEQFF	TGTGCCAGCAGGTCAAGCGGGGCTTCCGGCAATGAGCAGTTCTTC
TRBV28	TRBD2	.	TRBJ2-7	CASSSPTSGLLSYEQYF	TGTGCCAGCAGTTCCCCGACTAGCGGGCTCCTCTCCTACGAGCAGTACTTC
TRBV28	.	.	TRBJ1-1	CASSRAELTEAFF	TGTGCCAGCAGCCGAGCCGAGTTGACTGAAGCTTTCTTT
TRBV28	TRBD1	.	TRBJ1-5	CASRLAGTGGNQPQHF	TGTGCCAGCAGACTAGCCGGGACAGGGGGCAATCAGCCCCAGCATTTT
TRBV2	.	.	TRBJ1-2	CASTPVGYGYTF	TGTGCCAGCACCCCAGTGGGGTATGGCTACACCTTC
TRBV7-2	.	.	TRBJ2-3	CASSSSGTSTDTQYF	TGTGCCAGCAGCTCCTCCGGGACCAGCACAGATACGCAGTATTTT
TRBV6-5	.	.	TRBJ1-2	CASSYSRAGVYGYTF	TGTGCCAGCAGTTACTCGAGGGCAGGGGTTTATGGCTACACCTTC
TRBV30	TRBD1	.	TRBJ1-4	CAWRGQGSGDEKLFF	TGTGCCTGGAGGGGACAGGGATCGGGGGATGAAAAACTGTTTTTT
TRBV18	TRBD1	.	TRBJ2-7	CASSLAGGPSYEQYF	TGTGCCAGCTCACTAGCAGGGGGACCCTCCTACGAGCAGTACTTC
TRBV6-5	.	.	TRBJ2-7	CASSSLTRGYEQYF	TGTGCCAGCAGTTCACTAACACGGGGCTACGAGCAGTACTTC
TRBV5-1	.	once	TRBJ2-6	CASSLDSSGANVLTF	TGCGCCAGCAGCTTAGACAGCTCTGGGGCCAACGTCCTGACTTTC
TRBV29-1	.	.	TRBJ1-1	CSVGGRLDTEAFF	TGCAGCGTTGGCGGGAGGTTGGACACTGAAGCTTTCTTT
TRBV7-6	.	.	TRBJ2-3	CASSLERAVTSTDTQYF	TGTGCCAGCAGCTTAGAAAGGGCTGTTACTAGCACAGATACGCAGTATTTT
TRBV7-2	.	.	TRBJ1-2	CASSWGAVPYGYTF	TGTGCCAGCAGCTGGGGGGCAGTTCCCTATGGCTACACCTTC
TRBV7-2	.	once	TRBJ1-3	CASSLARGPASGNTIYF	TGTGCCAGCAGCTTAGCTCGGGGCCCGGCCTCTGGAAACACCATATATTTT